This T cell receptor beta chain was captured by sequencing in a study of blood T cell repertoires in COVID-19. Study details: The cDNA or gDNA used as material had been derived from T cells, B-cell-depleted T cells, or PBMCs.

Under the authors' procedure: Reference gene primer amplification yielded estimated nucleated cell counts. Sequencing was performed with immunoSEQ multiplex PCR; in TCRdb, only in-frame clones are kept and a portion is missing. The V and J calls and the clone size are those of that table, but D and trimming were determined from the DNA. The repertoire consists of about 210,000 clones, with approximately 90% occurring once and the leading ten covering roughly 1.2%. The ends were cut back, 4 bases at V and 0 bases at J, with 10 bases in the middle. Germline lookup yields CDR1 SGHNT and CDR2 YYREEE (reference sequence). The CDR3 runs 15 residues.

Sequencing used peripheral blood. The gene calls are TRBV5-4 and TRBJ2-2, with a tentative D call TRBD2 (5 bases). The clonotype comes from a man aged 25-45 years with acute or convalescent COVID-19. The DNA of the CDR3 is TGTGCCAGCAGCCCTTTAGCGACGAACACCGGGGAGCTGTTTTTT. Its protein is CASSPLATNTGELFF.